The 26 T cell receptor beta chains given below trace back to one sample, sequenced in a study of CD8+CD57+ T cells in acquired aplastic anemia. Profiling that covered TCR beta VDJ and CDR3 relied on genomic DNA as its template. TCRdb re-called the reads through MiXCR, storing one row per CDR3 protein. The sample yields under 200,000 distinct CDR3 sequences, just under 45% seen once. Material: sorted CD4+, CD8+, or CD8+CD57+ T cells (not recorded which) from PBMCs. Every receptor here comes from a human donor in good health.

The chain combines TRBV11-1 with TRBJ2-7, with 11 bases identical to TRBD1. The J segment lost 2 bases and the V segment lost 4 bases, leaving 10 bases of the junction unmatched. This CDR3 is built from 17 residues. Germline loops: CDR1 SGHAT, CDR2 FQDESV (reference sequence). The CDR3 nucleotides read TGTGCCAGCAGCTACCCGATTACGGGACAGGGGGCCTACGAGCAGTACTTC. Translated: CASSYPITGQGAYEQYF.

This clonotype was found many times. The chain carries TRBV5-6 and TRBJ2-5, with D maybe TRBD1 (5 bases). V lost 4 bases to trimming and J lost 4 bases, with 11 bases between them. CDR1 is SGHDT and CDR2 is YYEEEE in the germline V gene. This CDR3 is 13 amino acids long. The CDR3 DNA reads as TGTGCCAGCAGCCGACAGTTGAGAGAGACCCAGTACTTC. Translation: CASSRQLRETQYF. Full variable domain (missing parts from reference TRBV5-6 and TRBJ2-5): DAGVTQSPTHLIKTRGQQVTLRCSPKSGHDTVSWYQQALGQGPQFIFQYYEEEERQRGNFPDRFSGHQFPNYSSELNVNALLLGDSALYLCASSRQLRETQYFGPGTRLLVL.

The chain recombines TRBV2 with TRBJ2-5, with TRBD2 identical over 11 bases. CDR1 SNHLY and CDR2 FYNNEI come from the germline V gene. Trimming removed 7 bases from V and 5 bases from J; junction bases left unmatched: 9. This CDR3 comprises 15 residues. CDR3 amino acids: CASKGNSGGVETQYF. The CDR3 DNA sequence: TGTGCCAGCAAAGGCAATAGCGGGGGGGTGGAGACCCAGTACTTC.

A note on this clonotype: A read error may explain this, as a much larger clone is one base away. This chain joins TRBV20-1 and TRBJ1-2; 10 nucleotides align to TRBD1. Germline V gene sequence: CDR1 DFQATT, CDR2 SNEGSKA (reference sequence). CDR3 length equals 13 residues. The CDR3 DNA is TGCAGTGTTAGACGGACAGGGGGAAGTGGCTACACCTTC. This gives the protein CSVRRTGGSGYTF.

This clonotype was seen a few times. The CDR3, as DNA: TGTGCCAGCAGTTACGGTTCTAGCACAGATACGCAGTATTTT. Its translation: CASSYGSSTDTQYF. The V and J genes are TRBV6-5 and TRBJ2-3; D is uncertain. With 2 bases removed from V and 0 bases from J, the gap between germline ends came to 6 bases. The CDR3 has 14 amino acids. Germline CDR1 MNHEY, CDR2 SVGAGI.

CDR3 in DNA: TGTGCCAGCAGCAAGACGATGGAGGCATACAAAAACATTCAGTACTTC. Amino acids: CASSKTMEAYKNIQYF. This chain uses TRBV2 with TRBJ2-4, with a weak D call TRBD2 (5 bases). CDR1 and CDR2 (germline): SNHLY, FYNNEI. CDR3 length: 16 amino acids. V dropped 6 bases and J dropped 3 bases, with 18 bases sitting between them.

This clonotype was detected ten times or more. The rearrangement links TRBV6-1 to TRBJ2-7; TRBD2 agrees at 14 bases. The CDR3 extends over 15 amino acids. J gave up 5 bases and V 7 bases, and 7 bases lay outside the gene matches. Germline loops: CDR1 MNHNS, CDR2 SASEGT. This chain's CDR3 is CASKRGTSGRDEQYF. The CDR3 DNA follows: TGTGCCAGCAAGAGAGGGACTAGCGGGAGAGACGAGCAGTACTTC.

This clonotype has a count of ten or more. V gene TRBV7-9 combines with J gene TRBJ1-1; perhaps TRBD1 as D (5 bases). The CDR3 is 14 amino acids. V lost 5 bases to trimming and J lost 3 bases, with 13 bases between them. CDR1 and CDR2 from the germline V gene are SEHNR and FQNEAQ (reference sequence). This CDR3 is CASSRSGRDTEAFF. The CDR3 coding sequence is TGTGCCAGCAGCCGTTCTGGCAGGGACACTGAAGCTTTCTTT.

This clonotype was counted only a few times. The chain has TRBV4-1 and TRBJ1-4; no clear D. The ends were cut back, 1 base at V and 0 bases at J, with 21 bases in the middle. This CDR3 region has 20 residues. CDR1 MGHRA and CDR2 YSYEKL come from the germline V gene. Here the CDR3 DNA reads TGCGCCAGCAGCCAAGCCGGGATTGGTCTATGGCAATCAACTAATGAAAAACTGTTTTTT. Translated, it gives CASSQAGIGLWQSTNEKLFF.

This clonotype was detected ten times or more. This chain uses TRBV11-1 with TRBJ1-1, with 7 bases fitting TRBD1. The CDR3 is 12 amino acids. The trim removed 5 bases at V and 12 bases at J, leaving 9 bases unmatched. CDR1 is SGHAT and CDR2 is FQDESV in the germline V gene (reference sequence). The CDR3 DNA reads TGTGCCAGCAGCACTAAACAGGGGCGGTCTTTCTTT. It encodes CASSTKQGRSFF.

This clonotype was observed many times. This chain connects TRBV9 to TRBJ2-1; 9 nucleotides match TRBD2. The CDR3 spans 15 residues. The germline V gene has CDR1 SGDLS and CDR2 YYNGEE. V was pared by 0 bases and J by 4 bases, with 2 bases of the junction left unmatched. The CDR3 bases are TGTGCCAGCAGCGTAGGACTAGCGGAGTACAATGAGCAGTTCTTC. Translation: CASSVGLAEYNEQFF.

This clonotype came up many times. The rearrangement links TRBV5-6 to TRBJ2-7; 12 bases are a match to TRBD1. The CDR3 extends over 15 amino acids. The ends lost 4 bases at V and 3 bases at J; junction bases unmatched: 5. The germline gives CDR1 SGHDT, CDR2 YYEEEE. CDR3 sequence (DNA): TGTGCCAGCAGCGCCCGGGACAGGGGGCACTACGAGCAGTACTTC. Translated, it gives CASSARDRGHYEQYF.

The sample holds a few counts of this clonotype. This chain connects TRBV11-2 to TRBJ1-4; 12 bases agree with TRBD1. Germline V gene sequence: CDR1 SGHAT, CDR2 FQNNGV. J gave up 7 bases and V 4 bases, and 4 bases lay outside the gene matches. The CDR3 is 15 residues long. The CDR3 is CASSSGTGGVEKLFF. CDR3 DNA sequence: TGTGCCAGCAGCTCAGGGACAGGGGGCGTTGAAAAACTGTTTTTT.

This clonotype has only a few counts. The chain combines TRBV6-1 with TRBJ2-3; D not resolved. This CDR3 region has 15 residues. Germline loops: CDR1 MNHNS, CDR2 SASEGT. Trimming pared 2 bases from V and 0 bases from J, leaving 9 bases between. The CDR3 bases are TGTGCCAGCAGTGAACAGCTGACTAGCACAGATACGCAGTATTTT. It yields the protein CASSEQLTSTDTQYF.

This clonotype was recorded only once. A read error is likely, as this CDR3 ends without the conserved phenylalanine or tryptophan. V and J are TRBV20-1 and TRBJ2-7, with D hard to call. CDR1 and CDR2 (germline): DFQATT, SNEGSKA (reference sequence). Deletions cut 0 bases from V and 5 bases from J, with 5 bases between. The CDR3 is 11 residues long. The CDR3 is CSARERDEQYL. The CDR3 DNA follows: TGCAGTGCTAGAGAAAGGGACGAGCAGTACCTC.

This clonotype was recorded a few times. The chain combines TRBV6-1 with TRBJ1-6; the match to TRBD1 covers 7 bases. Germline V gives CDR1 MNHNS, CDR2 SASEGT. The CDR3 sequence is 14 residues long. V dropped 5 bases and J dropped 10; count of bases not matched to a gene: 8. The CDR3 loop is CASSKTDRDSPLHF. The CDR3 DNA sequence: TGTGCCAGCAGTAAAACCGACAGGGACTCACCCCTCCACTTT.

This clonotype was found a few times. The chain employs TRBV7-9 and TRBJ2-7; D is perhaps TRBD2 (6 bases). The CDR3 spans 15 residues. Germline lookup yields CDR1 SEHNR and CDR2 FQNEAQ (reference sequence). Trimming shortened V by 5 bases and J by 7 bases, and 21 bases separated the two germline ends. CDR3 sequence reads: CASSPVLARVWEQYF. The CDR3, as DNA: TGTGCCAGCAGCCCGGTGCTAGCGCGGGTATGGGAGCAGTACTTC. Full variable domain (rest looked up from reference TRBV7-9 and TRBJ2-7): DTGVSQNPRHKITKRGQNVTFRCDPISEHNRLYWYRQTLGQGPEFLTYFQNEAQLEKSRLLSDRFSAERPKGSFSTLEIQRTEQGDSAMYLCASSPVLARVWEQYFGPGTRLTVT.

The sample holds many counts of this clonotype. This sequence joins TRBV20-1 and TRBJ2-3; 7 nucleotides line up with TRBD2. Losses at the gene ends were 5 bases for V and 6 bases for J; bases not matched to a gene: 11. The germline gives CDR1 DFQATT, CDR2 SNEGSKA (reference sequence). CDR3 length equals 14 residues. CDR3 coding DNA: TGCAGTGCTTATACTAGCGAGACTGGGGATACGCAGTATTTT. It translates to CSAYTSETGDTQYF.

The gene calls are TRBV7-2 and TRBJ1-2, with D possibly matching TRBD1 (5 bases). Trimming shortened V by 2 bases and J by 14 bases, and 15 bases separated the two germline ends. This CDR3 spans 12 amino acids. In germline, CDR1 is SGHTA, CDR2 FQGNSA. The CDR3 protein is CASSLRRADATF. The DNA for the CDR3 is TGTGCCAGCAGCTTACGCAGGGCGGACGCAACCTTC.

Turning to this clonotype: The germline gene is not matched at one end of the junction; a read error may be the cause. The CDR3 nucleotides are TGTGCTAGTGCCCGTGAGGGGTTCGGGGAGCTGGTTTTT. Translation gives CASAREGFGELVF. The rearrangement uses TRBV12-5 and TRBJ2-2; TRBD1 or TRBD2 may be the D gene (5 bases each). The germline CDR1 and CDR2 sequences are LGHNT and FRNRAP. The CDR3 length is 13 residues.

The V and J genes are TRBV7-2 and TRBJ2-1; perhaps TRBD1 as D (5 bases). CDR3 length equals 13 residues. From germline, CDR1 is SGHTA and CDR2 FQGNSA. Between the trimmed V and J ends, which lost 5 bases and 4 bases, there was a span of 9 bases. This CDR3 is CASSARQYNEQFF. As DNA, the CDR3 is TGTGCCAGCAGCGCACGACAGTACAATGAGCAGTTCTTC.

Comments on this clonotype: One end of the junction varies from germline; a read error may be responsible. The rearrangement links TRBV5-3 to TRBJ2-7; no reliable D call. TRBV5-3 is placed among ORFs of uncertain function. This CDR3 has 12 residues. In DNA form, the CDR3 reads TGTGCCAGCAGCTTGCAGTCCTACGAGCAGTGCTTC. Amino acid sequence: CASSLQSYEQCF.

This clonotype was seen a handful of times. This clone may be a read error of a much larger clone one base away. The rearrangement links TRBV7-9 to TRBJ2-3; the D gene could be TRBD1 or TRBD2 (5 bases each). The V gene's germline CDR1 is SEHNR and CDR2 FQNEAQ (reference sequence). The CDR3 covers 13 residues. The CDR3 loop is CASSRDVTDTRYF. CDR3 nucleotide sequence: TGTGCCAGCAGCAGGGACGTCACAGATACGCGGTATTTT.

This clonotype showed up just a few times. The rearrangement links TRBV20-1 to TRBJ1-1, with D unresolved. V was pared by 5 bases and J by 4 bases, with 14 bases between. The CDR3 loop spans 13 amino acids. Germline CDR1 DFQATT, CDR2 SNEGSKA (reference sequence). The CDR3 sequence is CSADVRPGTEAFF. The CDR3 nucleotides read TGCAGTGCTGACGTCCGCCCCGGCACTGAAGCTTTCTTT.

In regard to this clonotype: The junction departs from germline at one end; a sequencing error may be responsible. The chain recombines TRBV11-1 with TRBJ2-2; TRBD1 is a possible D gene (6 bases). The CDR3 is 14 amino acids. Germline CDR1 and CDR2: SGHAT and FQDESV (reference sequence). The CDR3 DNA follows: TGTGGCAGCAGCTTGCTCCAGGGGTCCGGGGAGCTGTTTTTT. It translates to CGSSLLQGSGELFF. Full variable domain (rest looked up from reference TRBV11-1 and TRBJ2-2): EAEVAQSPRYKITEKSQAVAFWCDPISGHATLYWYRQILGQGPELLVQFQDESVVDDSQLPKDRFSAERLKGVDSTLKIQPAELGDSAMYLCGSSLLQGSGELFFGEGSRLTVL.

This clonotype was counted at least ten times. The genes are TRBV20-1 and TRBJ2-1, with D perhaps being TRBD1 or TRBD2 (5 bases each). The CDR3 sequence is 17 residues long. CDR1 and CDR2 from the germline V gene are DFQATT and SNEGSKA (reference sequence). Trimming removed 6 bases at V and 6 bases at J, with 27 bases between. CDR3 region: CSAQDSRTNLRGNEQFF. CDR3 nucleotide sequence: TGCAGTGCCCAAGATTCCCGGACAAACCTTCGGGGCAATGAGCAGTTCTTC.